One and the same sample provided the 2 T cell receptor beta chains below, sequenced in a study of T-cell memory formation after mild COVID-19. MiXCR, applied by TCRdb to the 5' RACE reads, yields one record per CDR3 protein. The data show a few hundred thousand distinct CDR3 sequences, 10% to 13% seen once. Sample: PBMCs or a T cell subset sorted from them (not recorded which). These receptors were collected from a man aged 18 to 30 who had mild COVID-19 (a few samples of this study predate the infection). Cell type and time point are not known.

This clonotype turned up a few times. The gene calls are TRBV28 and TRBJ2-5; the D gene is possibly TRBD1 (5 bases). The V gene lost 5 bases and the J gene lost 2 bases, with 15 bases spanning the gap. Germline V gene data show CDR1 as MDHEN and CDR2 as SYDVKM. The length of the CDR3 is 15 residues. The CDR3 is CASSQIDRFQETQYF. The CDR3 bases are TGTGCCAGCAGTCAAATCGACAGATTTCAAGAGACCCAGTACTTC.

In its sample, this clonotype was seen many times. The J gene is TRBJ1-2, the V gene TRBV7-2; no clear D gene. V was clipped by 2 bases and J by 8 bases, with 12 bases between them. The germline gives CDR1 SGHTA, CDR2 FQGNSA. This CDR3 spans 13 amino acids. The CDR3 loop reads CASSLFEGGGYTF. The CDR3 DNA reads TGTGCCAGCAGCTTATTTGAGGGCGGAGGCTACACCTTC.